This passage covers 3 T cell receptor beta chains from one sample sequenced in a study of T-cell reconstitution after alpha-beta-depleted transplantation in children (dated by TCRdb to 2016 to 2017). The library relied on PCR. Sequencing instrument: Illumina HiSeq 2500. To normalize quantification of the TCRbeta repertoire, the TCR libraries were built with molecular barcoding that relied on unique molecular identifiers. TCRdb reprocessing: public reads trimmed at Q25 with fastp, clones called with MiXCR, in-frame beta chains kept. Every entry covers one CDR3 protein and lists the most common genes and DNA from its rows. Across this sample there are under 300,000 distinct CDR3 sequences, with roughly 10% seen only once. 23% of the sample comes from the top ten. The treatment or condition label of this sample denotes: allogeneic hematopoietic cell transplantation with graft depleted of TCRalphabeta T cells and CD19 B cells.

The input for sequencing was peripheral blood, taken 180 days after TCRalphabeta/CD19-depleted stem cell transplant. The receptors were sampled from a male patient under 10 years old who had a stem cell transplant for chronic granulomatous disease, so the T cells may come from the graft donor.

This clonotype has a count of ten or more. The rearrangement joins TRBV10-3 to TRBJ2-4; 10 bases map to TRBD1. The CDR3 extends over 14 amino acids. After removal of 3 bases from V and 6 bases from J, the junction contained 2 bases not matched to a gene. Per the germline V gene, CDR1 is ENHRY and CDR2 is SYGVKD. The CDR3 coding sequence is TGTGCCATCAGTGAAGGACAGGGGGGAAACATTCAGTACTTC. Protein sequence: CAISEGQGGNIQYF.

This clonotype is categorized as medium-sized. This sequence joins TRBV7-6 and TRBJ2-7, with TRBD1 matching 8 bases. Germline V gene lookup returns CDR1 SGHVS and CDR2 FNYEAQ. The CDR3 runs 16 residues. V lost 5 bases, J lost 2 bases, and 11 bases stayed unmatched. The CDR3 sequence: CASSTTDRGLAYEQYF. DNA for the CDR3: TGTGCCAGCAGCACTACAGACAGGGGACTTGCCTACGAGCAGTACTTC. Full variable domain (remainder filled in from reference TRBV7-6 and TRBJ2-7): GAGVSQSPRYKVTKRGQDVALRCDPISGHVSLYWYRQALGQGPEFLTYFNYEAQQDKSGLPNDRFSAERPEGSISTLTIQRTEQRDSAMYRCASSTTDRGLAYEQYFGPGTRLTVT.

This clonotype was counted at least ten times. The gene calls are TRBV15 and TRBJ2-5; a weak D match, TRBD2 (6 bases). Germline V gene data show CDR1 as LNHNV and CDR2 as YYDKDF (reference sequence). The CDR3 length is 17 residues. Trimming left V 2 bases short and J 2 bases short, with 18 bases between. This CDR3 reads CATSRFSTGTSQETQYF. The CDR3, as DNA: TGTGCCACCAGCAGATTCTCTACCGGGACTTCGCAAGAGACCCAGTACTTC.